Listed below are T cell receptor beta chains from one sample, sequenced in a study of Graves' ophthalmopathy and Graves' hyperthyroidism. One entry per CDR3 protein, called by TCRdb with MiXCR from the multiplex PCR reads. The sample has some 160,000 distinct CDR3 sequences; 39% are singletons. Sequencing was performed on peripheral blood. The origin of the receptors is a man aged 25 to 40 with Graves' ophthalmopathy. Both conserved end residues are part of each CDR3. The D gene is left open where the match is weak. Not every row has a clone size; where given, it reads once, few, many or a size class.

d_gene,j_gene,v_gene,abundance,CDR3aa,CDR3nt
NA,TRBJ2-7,TRBV4-1,many,CASSQAVSYEQYF,TGCGCCAGCAGCCAAGCAGTATCCTACGAGCAGTACTTC
TRBD1,TRBJ1-5,TRBV7-8,once,CASSRDSLGNQPQHF,TGTGCCAGCAGCCGGGACAGTCTCGGCAATCAGCCCCAGCATTTT
TRBD2,TRBJ2-5,TRBV20-1,many,CSAPTSGIQETQYF,TGCAGTGCGCCGACTAGCGGAATTCAAGAGACCCAGTACTTC
TRBD2,TRBJ2-5,TRBV6-2/TRBV6-3,NA,CASRAALAGETQYF,TGTGCCAGCAGGGCCGCACTAGCGGGAGAGACCCAGTACTTC
TRBD2,TRBJ2-5,TRBV12-3/TRBV12-4,NA,CASSPVVGLAEGETQYF,TGTGCCAGCAGTCCCGTTGTCGGGCTAGCGGAGGGAGAGACCCAGTACTTC
NA,TRBJ1-4,TRBV7-8,NA,CASSVIRGGEKLFF,TGTGCCAGCAGCGTCATAAGGGGTGGCGAAAAACTGTTTTTT
NA,TRBJ2-5,TRBV20-1,NA,CSASAYTGKETQYF,TGCAGTGCTAGCGCGTACACGGGGAAAGAGACCCAGTACTTC
TRBD2,TRBJ2-2,TRBV6-5,many,CASSQTSGNTGELFF,TGTGCCAGCAGTCAGACTAGCGGGAACACCGGGGAGCTGTTTTTT
NA,TRBJ1-2,TRBV28,NA,CASSLSEGPNYGYTF,TGTGCCAGCAGTTTATCGGAGGGTCCTAACTATGGCTACACCTTC
TRBD2,TRBJ2-2,TRBV7-2,NA,CASSPVAGDTGELFF,TGTGCCAGCAGCCCGGTAGCGGGAGACACCGGGGAGCTGTTTTTT
NA,TRBJ1-5,TRBV19,many,CASSETRNQPQHF,TGTGCCAGTAGCGAGACGCGTAATCAGCCCCAGCATTTT
NA,TRBJ2-5,TRBV6-1,NA,CASSVHRDIQETQYF,TGTGCCAGCAGTGTCCACCGGGACATCCAAGAGACCCAGTACTTC
TRBD1,TRBJ2-7,TRBV28,few,CASIPGGTTTYEQYF,TGTGCCAGCATTCCAGGGGGCACGACAACCTACGAGCAGTACTTC